What follows is one T cell receptor beta chain and its context. Only one base separates this from a far larger clonotype, so it likely reflects a read error. The data derive from a study of shared clonotypes between healthy human individuals. It was around 0.3 ug DNA, tens of thousands of T cell genomes, that went into each replicate PCR of unsorted PBMC. Original data processing: ImmunoSEQ yielded junction-only sequences lacking quality scores, so filtering differed. Data came from immunoSEQ multiplex PCR; TCRdb stores just in-frame clones and leaves some out. The DNA was the basis for D and trimming; V, J and clone size are from that table. The repertoire holds 450,000 to 550,000 clones, with approximately 79% as singletons. The CDR3 has 15 amino acids. Germline CDR1 reads MRHNA; CDR2 reads SNTAGT.

The chain links TRBV6-4 to TRBJ2-3, with 7 bases matching TRBD2. Sequencing used PBMCs. This clonotype was sampled from a woman in her thirties or forties in good health. Some clones in this sample may be carry-over from other donors' samples. DNA of the CDR3: TGTGTCAGCAGTGACTCGAGTGGGAGGGCAGATACGCAGTATTTT. Amino acids: CVSSDSSGRADTQYF.